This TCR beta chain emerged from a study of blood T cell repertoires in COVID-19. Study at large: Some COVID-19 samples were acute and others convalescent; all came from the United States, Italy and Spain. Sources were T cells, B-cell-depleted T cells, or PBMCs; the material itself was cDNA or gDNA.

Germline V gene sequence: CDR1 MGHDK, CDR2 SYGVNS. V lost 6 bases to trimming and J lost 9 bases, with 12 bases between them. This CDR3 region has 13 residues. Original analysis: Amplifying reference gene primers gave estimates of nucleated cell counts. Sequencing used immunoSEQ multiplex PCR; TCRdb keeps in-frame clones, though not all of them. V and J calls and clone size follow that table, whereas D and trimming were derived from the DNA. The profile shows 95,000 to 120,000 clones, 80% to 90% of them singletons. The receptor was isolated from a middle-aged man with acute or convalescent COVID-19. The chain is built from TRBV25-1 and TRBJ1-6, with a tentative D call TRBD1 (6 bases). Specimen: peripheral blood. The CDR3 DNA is TGTGCCAGCAGACAGGGACCGGGTTCACCCCTCCACTTT. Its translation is CASRQGPGSPLHF.